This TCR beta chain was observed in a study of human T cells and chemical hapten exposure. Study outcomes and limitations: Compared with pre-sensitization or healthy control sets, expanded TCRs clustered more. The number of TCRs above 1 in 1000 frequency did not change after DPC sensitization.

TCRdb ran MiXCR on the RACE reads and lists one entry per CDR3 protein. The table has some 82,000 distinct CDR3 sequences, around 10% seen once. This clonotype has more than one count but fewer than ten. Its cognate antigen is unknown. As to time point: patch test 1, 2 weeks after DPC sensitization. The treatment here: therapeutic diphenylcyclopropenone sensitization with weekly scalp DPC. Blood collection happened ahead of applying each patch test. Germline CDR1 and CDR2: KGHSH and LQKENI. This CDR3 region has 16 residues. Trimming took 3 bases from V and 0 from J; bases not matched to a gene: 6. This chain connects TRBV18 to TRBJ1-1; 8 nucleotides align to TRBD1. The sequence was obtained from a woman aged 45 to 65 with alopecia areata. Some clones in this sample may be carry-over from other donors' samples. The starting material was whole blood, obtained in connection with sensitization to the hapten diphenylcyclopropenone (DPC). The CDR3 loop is CASSPSGQGVNTEAFF. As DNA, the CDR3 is TGTGCCAGCTCACCTTCAGGACAGGGCGTGAACACTGAAGCTTTCTTT.